The TCR beta chain described here comes from a study of blood T cell repertoires in COVID-19. Sequenced by immunoSEQ multiplex PCR; TCRdb stores in-frame clones only, minus some. The repertoire holds roughly 280,000 clones, about 86% seen once, with over 1.5% in the top ten. Sequences were obtained from peripheral blood. The TCR comes from a man under 40 with active or convalescent COVID-19.

The CDR3: CASRVGLAGVSSYNEQFF. As DNA, the CDR3 is TGTGCCAGCAGGGTGGGACTAGCGGGGGTGAGCTCCTACAATGAGCAGTTCTTC. This chain uses TRBV2 with TRBJ2-1, with 14 bases identical to TRBD2. Germline V CDR1 and CDR2: SNHLY, FYNNEI. V shed 6 bases and J 0 bases; nucleotides not matched to a gene: 7. CDR3 size: 18 residues.